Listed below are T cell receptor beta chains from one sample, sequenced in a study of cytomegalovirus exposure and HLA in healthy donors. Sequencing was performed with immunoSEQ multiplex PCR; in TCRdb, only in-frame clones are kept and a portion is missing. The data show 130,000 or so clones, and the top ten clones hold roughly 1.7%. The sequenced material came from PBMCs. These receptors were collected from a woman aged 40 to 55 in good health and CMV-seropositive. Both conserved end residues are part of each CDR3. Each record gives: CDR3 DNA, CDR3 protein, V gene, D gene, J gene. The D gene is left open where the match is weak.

TGTGCCAGCAGCGCCGGACTAGCCGCTTACAATGAGCAGTTCTTC,CASSAGLAAYNEQFF,TRBV9,TRBD2,TRBJ2-1
TGTGCCAGCAGCCCTGGACTAGCGGGAGATGAGCAGTTCTTC,CASSPGLAGDEQFF,TRBV11-3,TRBD2,TRBJ2-1
TGTGCCAGTAGGACCCGAGGGGAGGATGGCTACACCTTC,CASRTRGEDGYTF,TRBV19,.,TRBJ1-2
TGTGCCAGTAGCCCAGGGGGAAGTCAGCCCCAGCATTTT,CASSPGGSQPQHF,TRBV19,TRBD1,TRBJ1-5
TGTGCCAGTAGCCTCGAGGGAAGCTCCTACAATGAGCAGTTCTTC,CASSLEGSSYNEQFF,TRBV9,.,TRBJ2-1
TGTGCCAGCAGTGAAGTAAGGAGGATCATTAACTATGGCTACACCTTC,CASSEVRRIINYGYTF,TRBV6-1,.,TRBJ1-2
TGCAGTGCACGCGTACCCAATGAGCAGTTCTTC,CSARVPNEQFF,TRBV20-1,.,TRBJ2-1
TGTGCCAGCTCACCCCCGGGACACTCCATGAACACTGAAGCTTTCTTT,CASSPPGHSMNTEAFF,TRBV18,.,TRBJ1-1
TGCGCCAGCAGCCCGGGACGAGGGCTAGCGGGAATTGACGAGCAGTACTTC,CASSPGRGLAGIDEQYF,TRBV5-1,TRBD2,TRBJ2-7
TGTGCCAGCTCGACTTTGAGCGGGAAACGGCCCTACGAGCAGTACTTC,CASSTLSGKRPYEQYF,TRBV7-9,TRBD2,TRBJ2-7
TGTGCCAGCAGTGAGAGAGGGACCGGGGGTGAAAAACTGTTTTTT,CASSERGTGGEKLFF,TRBV9,.,TRBJ1-4
TGTGCCAGCAGCCCTCGGGACAGGGGGCCTTTCTACGAGCAGTACTTC,CASSPRDRGPFYEQYF,TRBV9,TRBD1,TRBJ2-7
TGCGCCAGCAGCCCCTTTAGCGGGAGCTCGGCCGAGCAGTACTTC,CASSPFSGSSAEQYF,TRBV5-1,TRBD2,TRBJ2-7
TGCGCCAGCAGCTTGGAGTGGGTCGGGGAGACCCAGTACTTC,CASSLEWVGETQYF,TRBV5-1,.,TRBJ2-5
TGTGCCAGCAGTACCAATACGGGAGGCTACACCTTC,CASSTNTGGYTF,TRBV6-6,.,TRBJ1-2
TGTGCCAGCAGCTTAAGGCTAGTCAATTCCTACGAGCAGTACTTC,CASSLRLVNSYEQYF,TRBV11-2,.,TRBJ2-7
TGCGCCAGCAGGTTGACTAGCGGGAGTTACGAGCAGTACTTC,CASRLTSGSYEQYF,TRBV5-4,TRBD2,TRBJ2-7
TGTGCCAGCAGTGTTGACAGAGGCCCTACCGAGCAGTACTTC,CASSVDRGPTEQYF,TRBV6-1,.,TRBJ2-7
TGTGCCACCAGCAGAGTAGTTTACTCTCAAGAGACCCAGTACTTC,CATSRVVYSQETQYF,TRBV15,.,TRBJ2-5
TGTGCCAGCAGCTTGGAGCCGGGGGTCGAGCAGTACTTC,CASSLEPGVEQYF,TRBV11-3,.,TRBJ2-7
TGCGCCAGCAGCTTGGAGATCGGGGCTAGCGGGAGGGACTCCTACGAGCAGTACTTC,CASSLEIGASGRDSYEQYF,TRBV5-1,TRBD2,TRBJ2-7
TGTGCCAGCAGTGCCAGGGGTCAGCAGCCCCAGCATTTT,CASSARGQQPQHF,TRBV6-1,.,TRBJ1-5
TGTGCCAGCAGCTTGCCCGGGACAGGGACGGCTACTCAGTACTTC,CASSLPGTGTATQYF,TRBV5-6,TRBD1,TRBJ2-4
TGTGCCAGCTCCTCTAACCAGGCAGATACGCAGTATTTT,CASSSNQADTQYF,TRBV18,.,TRBJ2-3
TGTGCCAGCAGTGCGATGAAAAAACTAGCGGGAGGGAGCAATGAGCAGTTCTTC,CASSAMKKLAGGSNEQFF,TRBV27,TRBD2,TRBJ2-1
TGCAGCGCCCGGGTGGCTCGGGGGGCGCGTAAGGCTGAAGCTTTCTTT,CSARVARGARKAEAFF,TRBV29-1,.,TRBJ1-1
TGTGCCAGCCTATCACCCCAGGGGTACACTGAAGCTTTCTTT,CASLSPQGYTEAFF,TRBV28,.,TRBJ1-1
TGCGCCAGCAGCTTGGACAAGGCGGGAGTGAGCTCCTACAATGAGCAGTTCTTC,CASSLDKAGVSSYNEQFF,TRBV5-1,TRBD2,TRBJ2-1